This T cell receptor (beta chain) was obtained from a study of CD8 T cells in Susac syndrome. From germline, CDR1 is SQVTM and CDR2 ANQGSEA. V was clipped by 6 bases and J by 2 bases, with 10 bases between them. The CDR3 extends over 12 amino acids. It was with random hexamers that 0.5 to 1 ug RNA was reverse transcribed. TCRdb analysed the immunoSEQ multiplex PCR reads with MiXCR anew, one entry per CDR3 protein. Among around 280,000 distinct CDR3 sequences, about 91% were seen once, and the ten largest hold roughly 0.07%. The sequence came from a human donor with multiple sclerosis. The J gene is TRBJ2-5, the V gene TRBV29-1; D not resolved. The sequencing input was CD4+ T cells from PBMCs. CDR3 sequence (DNA): TGCAGCGTAGTACCTACACAAGAGACCCAGTACTTC. Encoded protein: CSVVPTQETQYF.